One T cell receptor (beta chain) is described in this entry. A read error is possible here, since a much larger clone lies one base away. The data stem from a study of T cells in Graves' hyperthyroidism and ophthalmopathy. Study information: Peripheral blood samples were taken at initial diagnosis, prior to any treatment.

The source material, RNA transcripts, was used to amplify TCR beta CDR3 regions. The TCR CDR3 first-round RT-PCR relied on the HTBI primer set. TCRdb fed the multiplex PCR reads into MiXCR, producing one record per CDR3 protein. The sample yields some 460,000 distinct CDR3 sequences, about 15% seen once. Germline CDR1 and CDR2: SGHAT and FQNNGV. This CDR3 is 12 amino acids long. Trimming left V 8 bases short and J 3 bases short, with 11 bases between. The sequence was obtained from a woman younger than 30 with Graves' hyperthyroidism. The sequenced material came from blood. This rearrangement joins TRBV11-2 to TRBJ2-7, with D perhaps TRBD1 or TRBD2 (5 bases each). CDR3 residues: CASADGGYEQYF. CDR3 coding DNA: TGTGCCAGCGCCGATGGGGGCTACGAGCAGTACTTC. Complete variable domain (other parts from reference TRBV11-2 and TRBJ2-7): EAGVAQSPRYKIIEKRQSVAFWCNPISGHATLYWYQQILGQGPKLLIQFQNNGVVDDSQLPKDRFSAERLKGVDSTLKIQPAKLEDSAVYLCASADGGYEQYFGPGTRLTVT.